The 8 T cell receptor beta chains presented below share a single source sample, sequenced in a study of a mutant IDH1 vaccine in newly diagnosed glioma. Time point noted: week 11, during vaccination. Every vaccination contained 300 ug of the mutant IDH1 20-mer peptide and was paired with topical imiquimod. Sequenced by immunoSEQ multiplex PCR; TCRdb stores in-frame clones only, minus some. The sample consists of 40,000 to 55,000 clones, roughly nine tenths of them appearing once. The antigens of these receptors remain unknown. Specimen: PBMCs, collected from a glioma patient whose treatment included an IDH1 peptide vaccine. Every receptor here comes from a man aged 50 to 59 with glioma.

This clone was recorded once. The rearrangement joins TRBV5-1 to TRBJ2-5, with 9 nucleotides matching TRBD2. The CDR3 has 15 amino acids. V shed 0 bases and J 5 bases; nucleotides not matched to a gene: 5. CDR1 is SGHRS, CDR2 YFSETQ, per germline. The CDR3 region is CASSLGSGGPETQYF. The CDR3 nucleotides are TGCGCCAGCAGCTTGGGGAGCGGGGGGCCGGAGACCCAGTACTTC.

The rearrangement joins TRBV7-9 to TRBJ1-4; a weak D match, TRBD1 (5 bases). Germline CDR1 reads SEHNR; CDR2 reads FQNEAQ (reference sequence). The CDR3 is made up of 15 amino acids. V lost 2 bases and J 4 bases, leaving 11 bases between the germline ends. The CDR3 region has the DNA TGTGCCAGCAGCTTAATCGGGGCGCGTAATGAAAAACTGTTTTTT. Translation gives CASSLIGARNEKLFF.

The gene calls are TRBV10-2 and TRBJ1-1, with a weak D call TRBD1 (6 bases). Between the trimmed V and J ends, which lost 8 bases and 8 bases, there was a span of 18 bases. Germline CDR1 reads WSHSY; CDR2 reads SAAADI. The CDR3 has 13 residues. CDR3 sequence (DNA): TGCGCCAGCGGAAGGGGTGGGGGGCGCGAAGCTTTCTTT. It translates to CASGRGGGREAFF.

The genes are TRBV19 and TRBJ1-5, with 8 positions matching TRBD1. The CDR3 length is 18 residues. With V trimmed by 7 bases and J by 2 bases, 16 bases remained unmatched. The germline CDR1 and CDR2 sequences are LNHDA and SQIVND (reference sequence). The DNA of the CDR3 is TGTGCCAGTACTCGGCGGGGACAGGAAAACTGGGGCAATCAGCCCCAGCATTTT. As protein: CASTRRGQENWGNQPQHF.

The rearrangement links TRBV27 to TRBJ2-1; D remains ambiguous. CDR1 and CDR2 (germline): MNHEY, SMNVEV (reference sequence). The length of the CDR3 is 13 residues. The ends were cut back, 6 bases at V and 5 bases at J, with 11 bases in the middle. The DNA for the CDR3 is TGTGCCAGCAGGAGGCTGCAGAACAATGAGCAGTTCTTC. Residues: CASRRLQNNEQFF.

The table lists this clone with a few counts. The rearrangement links TRBV5-4 to TRBJ2-1, with D unresolved. The germline V gene has CDR1 SGHNT and CDR2 YYREEE (reference sequence). The CDR3 is 12 amino acids. Deletions cut 4 bases from V and 5 bases from J, with 7 bases between. CDR3 amino acids: CASSLRHNEQFF. The CDR3 DNA reads TGTGCCAGCAGCCTCCGCCACAATGAGCAGTTCTTC.

The chain employs TRBV15 and TRBJ2-2; D gene ambiguous. V lost 0 bases and J 3 bases, leaving 5 bases between the germline ends. Germline CDR1 LNHNV, CDR2 YYDKDF (reference sequence). The CDR3 is 14 residues long. The CDR3 DNA reads as TGTGCCACCAGCAGAGATAAACACACCGGGGAGCTGTTTTTT. This encodes CATSRDKHTGELFF. Full variable domain (remainder filled in from reference TRBV15 and TRBJ2-2): DAMVIQNPRYQVTQFGKPVTLSCSQTLNHNVMYWYQQKSSQAPKLLFHYYDKDFNNEADTPDNFQSRRPNTSFCFLDIRSPGLGDTAMYLCATSRDKHTGELFFGEGSRLTVL.

The chain carries TRBV4-2 and TRBJ1-1; D call uncertain. Germline V CDR1 and CDR2: LGHNA, YNFKEQ. This CDR3 has 11 amino acids. Trimming removed 5 bases at V and 7 bases at J, with 8 bases between. CDR3 sequence (DNA): TGTGCCAGCAGCTTGGGCGTTGAAGCTTTCTTT. Translation gives CASSLGVEAFF.